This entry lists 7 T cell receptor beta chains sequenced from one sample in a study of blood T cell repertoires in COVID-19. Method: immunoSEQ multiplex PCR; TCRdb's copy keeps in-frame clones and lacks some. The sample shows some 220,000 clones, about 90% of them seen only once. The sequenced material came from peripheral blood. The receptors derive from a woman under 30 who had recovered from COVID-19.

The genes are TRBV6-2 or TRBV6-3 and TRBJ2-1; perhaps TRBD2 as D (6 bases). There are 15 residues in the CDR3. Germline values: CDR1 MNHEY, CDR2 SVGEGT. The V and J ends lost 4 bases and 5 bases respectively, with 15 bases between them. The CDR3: CASSFGGVANNEQFF. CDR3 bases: TGTGCCAGCAGTTTCGGGGGAGTAGCAAACAATGAGCAGTTCTTC.

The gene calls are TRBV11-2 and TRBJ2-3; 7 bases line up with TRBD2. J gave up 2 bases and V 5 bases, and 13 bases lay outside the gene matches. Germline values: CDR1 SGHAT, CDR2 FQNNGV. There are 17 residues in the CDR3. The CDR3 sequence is CASSLQFSAGTTDTQYF. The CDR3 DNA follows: TGTGCCAGCAGCCTCCAATTTTCAGCGGGAACCACAGATACGCAGTATTTT.

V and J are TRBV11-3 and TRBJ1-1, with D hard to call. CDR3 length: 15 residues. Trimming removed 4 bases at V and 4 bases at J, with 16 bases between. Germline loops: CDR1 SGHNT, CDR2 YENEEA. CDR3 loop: CASSSPTREGTEAFF. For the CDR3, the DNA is TGTGCCAGCAGCTCCCCTACAAGGGAGGGCACTGAAGCTTTCTTT.

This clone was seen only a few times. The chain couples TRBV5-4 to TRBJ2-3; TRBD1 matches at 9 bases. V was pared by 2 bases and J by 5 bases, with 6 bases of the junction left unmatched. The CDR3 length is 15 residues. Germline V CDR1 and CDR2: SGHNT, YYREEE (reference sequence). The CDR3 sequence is CASSFGDRVVDTQYF. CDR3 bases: TGTGCCAGCAGCTTCGGGGACAGGGTGGTAGATACGCAGTATTTT.

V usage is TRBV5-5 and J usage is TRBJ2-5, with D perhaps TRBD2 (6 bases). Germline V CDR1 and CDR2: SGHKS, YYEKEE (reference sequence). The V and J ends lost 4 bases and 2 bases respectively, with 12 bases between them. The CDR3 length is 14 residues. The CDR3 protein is CASSLYGGQETQYF. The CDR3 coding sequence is TGTGCCAGCAGCCTGTATGGGGGGCAAGAGACCCAGTACTTC.

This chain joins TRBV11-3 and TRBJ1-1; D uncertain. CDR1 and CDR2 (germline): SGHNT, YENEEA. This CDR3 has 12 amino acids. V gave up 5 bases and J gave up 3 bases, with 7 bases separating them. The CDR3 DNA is TGTGCCAGCAGCACCCGGGACACTGAAGCTTTCTTT. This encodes CASSTRDTEAFF. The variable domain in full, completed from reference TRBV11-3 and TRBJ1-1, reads EAGVVQSPRYKIIEKKQPVAFWCNPISGHNTLYWYLQNLGQGPELLIRYENEEAVDDSQLPKDRFSAERLKGVDSTLKIQPAELGDSAVYLCASSTRDTEAFFGQGTRLTVV.

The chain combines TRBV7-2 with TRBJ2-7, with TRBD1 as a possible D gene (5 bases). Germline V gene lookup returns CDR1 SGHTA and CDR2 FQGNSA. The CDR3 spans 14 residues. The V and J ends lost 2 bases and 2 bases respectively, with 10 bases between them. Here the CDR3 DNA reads TGTGCCAGCAGCTTATTTCTAGGGGCCTACGAGCAGTACTTC. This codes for CASSLFLGAYEQYF.